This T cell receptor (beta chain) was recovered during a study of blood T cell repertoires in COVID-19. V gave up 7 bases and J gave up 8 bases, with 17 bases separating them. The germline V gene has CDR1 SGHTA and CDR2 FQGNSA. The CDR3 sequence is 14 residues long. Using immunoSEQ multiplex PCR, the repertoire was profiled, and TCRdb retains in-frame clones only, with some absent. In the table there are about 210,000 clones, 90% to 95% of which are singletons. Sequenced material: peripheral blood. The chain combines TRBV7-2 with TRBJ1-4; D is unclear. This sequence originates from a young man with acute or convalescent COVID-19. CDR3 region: CASTLTGNQEKLFF. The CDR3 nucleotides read TGTGCCAGCACCCTTACGGGGAACCAAGAAAAACTGTTTTTT.